The clone carrying this TCR beta chain showed up just a few times. Its antigen is not identified. This sample was taken from a study of cytomegalovirus exposure and HLA in healthy donors. Overall study findings and caveats: In an earlier analysis, most TCR beta V segments were productive about 87% or about 30% of the time. According to a later analysis, most TCR beta chains associated with CMV appeared HLA-restricted. High sensitivity and specificity were reportedly achieved when the classifier diagnosed cytomegalovirus status. In most subjects, TCR beta sequences reportedly gave accurate predictions of HLA-A and HLA-B alleles.

Primers included in the PCR were 60 Vbeta and 13 Jbeta primers. The assay was immunoSEQ multiplex PCR, and TCRdb's table has in-frame clones only and misses some. The profile shows 110,000 to 150,000 clones, around 85% of them singletons. Material for sequencing was PBMCs. The sequence came from a female donor in good health and CMV-seronegative.

The CDR3 DNA reads as TGCGCCAGCAGTTCCAGGGGGCGAATCATCGAAAAACTGTTTTTT. It translates to CASSSRGRIIEKLFF. The rearrangement links TRBV5-1 to TRBJ1-4, with TRBD1 matching over 8 bases. The CDR3 contains 15 residues. The germline gives CDR1 SGHRS, CDR2 YFSETQ. V gave up 5 bases and J gave up 8 bases; unmatched junction bases: 11.